Following are 32 T cell receptor beta chains from one sample sequenced in a study of cytomegalovirus exposure and HLA in healthy donors (dated by TCRdb to about 2017). Receptor libraries were prepared by the immunoSEQ multiplex PCR assay. A mixture of 60 forward primers for TCR Vbeta segments and 13 reverse primers for TCR Jbeta segments was used in the multiplex PCR. Imported from immuneACCESS, the table was reduced by TCRdb to in-frame sequences with V and J called. These copies leave out some clones; in studies compared against another copy, an unresolved V gene accounts for under half, and the cause of the remainder is not known. The table for this sample records more than 100,000 clones. The ten largest clones represent roughly 1.5% of the sample. Source material: PBMCs. These receptors all stem from a woman aged 40 to 50 in good health and CMV-seronegative.

The chain uses TRBV19 and TRBJ2-3, with D perhaps matching TRBD2 (6 bases). V was cut by 5 bases and J by 3 bases, with 9 bases left in between. The germline gives CDR1 LNHDA, CDR2 SQIVND (reference sequence). CDR3 length equals 13 residues. The CDR3 loop is CASSAGRTDTQYF. The CDR3 bases are TGTGCCAGTAGTGCGGGACGGACAGATACGCAGTATTTT.

The chain uses TRBV19 and TRBJ1-1, with 7 bases aligning to TRBD1. V shed 6 bases and J 7 bases; nucleotides not matched to a gene: 14. From germline, CDR1 is LNHDA and CDR2 SQIVND (reference sequence). The CDR3 extends over 15 amino acids. CDR3 in DNA: TGTGCCAGTAGCTTACAGGGGTCGGTTGGGAGTGAAGCTTTCTTT. Translation gives CASSLQGSVGSEAFF. The variable domain in full, completed from reference TRBV19 and TRBJ1-1, reads DGGITQSPKYLFRKEGQNVTLSCEQNLNHDAMYWYRQDPGQGLRLIYYSQIVNDFQKGDIAEGYSVSREKKESFPLTVTSAQKNPTAFYLCASSLQGSVGSEAFFGQGTRLTVV.

The chain uses TRBV12-1 and TRBJ1-4. TRBV12-1 is noted as a pseudogene. CDR3 length: 12 residues. For the CDR3, the DNA is TGTGCCAGCAGCCCCCGGTATGAAAAACTGTTTTTT. Its protein is CASSPRYEKLFF.

The chain employs TRBV15 and TRBJ2-6, with 9 nucleotides matching TRBD1. The V and J ends lost 7 bases and 4 bases, in that order; junction bases with no gene match: 14. CDR1 and CDR2 (germline): LNHNV, YYDKDF (reference sequence). The CDR3 is 18 amino acids. The CDR3 sequence is CATTGLGQGISGANVLTF. DNA for the CDR3: TGTGCCACCACCGGGCTCGGACAGGGGATATCGGGGGCCAACGTCCTGACTTTC.

The chain carries TRBV6-5 and TRBJ2-3; possible D gene TRBD2, 7 bases. In germline, CDR1 is MNHEY, CDR2 SVGAGI. Trimming removed 5 bases at V and 1 base at J, with 10 bases between. The CDR3 has 14 amino acids. DNA of the CDR3: TGTGCCAGCAGTCCCGGGGGGCGCACAGATACGCAGTATTTT. This gives the protein CASSPGGRTDTQYF.

V is TRBV7-8 and J is TRBJ2-3, with 7 bases identical to TRBD2. The CDR3 is 16 amino acids. The junction had 8 bases not matched to a gene; V was cut back by 5 bases and J by 0 bases. CDR1 and CDR2 (germline): SGHVS, FQNEAQ. Written as DNA, the CDR3 is TGTGCCAGCAGCGCCAGCGGGGCCCCTAGCACAGATACGCAGTATTTT. Translating it yields CASSASGAPSTDTQYF.

The chain joins TRBV5-1 to TRBJ1-5; D may be TRBD1 (5 bases). CDR1 is SGHRS and CDR2 is YFSETQ in the germline V gene. The CDR3 is made up of 15 amino acids. V shed 3 bases and J shed 1 base, with 11 bases lying between them. CDR3 protein: CASSSSGYSNQPQHF. The CDR3 DNA reads TGCGCCAGCAGCTCATCAGGGTACAGCAATCAGCCCCAGCATTTT.

The chain links TRBV20-1 to TRBJ1-1; D is unclear. Looked up from germline, CDR1 is DFQATT and CDR2 is SNEGSKA (reference sequence). There are 9 residues in the CDR3. V was clipped by 3 bases and J by 7 bases, with 3 bases between them. The CDR3 DNA follows: TGCAGTGCTAGCAATGAAGCTTTCTTT. Protein sequence: CSASNEAFF.

The gene calls are TRBV6-4 and TRBJ2-6; 7 bases line up with TRBD1. The V and J ends lost 2 bases and 0 bases, in that order; junction bases with no gene match: 7. The CDR3 contains 18 residues. CDR1 is MRHNA and CDR2 is SNTAGT in the germline V gene. DNA of the CDR3: TGTGCCAGCAGTGACAAGGAGACAGGGCCCTCTGGGGCCAACGTCCTGACTTTC. Protein: CASSDKETGPSGANVLTF.

The rearrangement joins TRBV28 to TRBJ1-2, with D possibly matching TRBD1 (6 bases). V lost 5 bases, J lost 5 bases, and 9 bases lay in between. Germline CDR1 and CDR2: MDHEN and SYDVKM. The CDR3 runs 12 residues. CDR3 protein: CASSRGQYGYTF. The CDR3 DNA reads TGTGCCAGCAGTCGAGGACAGTATGGCTACACCTTC.

V usage is TRBV15 and J usage is TRBJ2-7, with TRBD2 as a possible D gene (6 bases). Trimming pared 0 bases from V and 7 bases from J, leaving 16 bases between. Germline CDR1 reads LNHNV; CDR2 reads YYDKDF (reference sequence). This CDR3 spans 15 amino acids. This chain's CDR3 is CATSREGGDFGEQYF. The CDR3 DNA is TGTGCCACCAGCAGAGAAGGCGGGGACTTTGGTGAGCAGTACTTC.

The DNA for the CDR3 is TGTGCCAGTAGTAAGCGGGGCCAAGAGACCCAGTACTTC. It yields the protein CASSKRGQETQYF. V usage is TRBV19 and J usage is TRBJ2-5, with 7 nucleotides matching TRBD2. V trimming: 4 bases; J trimming: 1 base; junction bases outside the gene matches: 0. Germline V CDR1 and CDR2: LNHDA, SQIVND (reference sequence). This CDR3 spans 13 amino acids.

The chain employs TRBV10-3 and TRBJ2-2, with a possible D match to TRBD2 (7 bases). Germline CDR1 and CDR2: ENHRY and SYGVKD. The CDR3 extends over 16 amino acids. The V end lost 6 bases, the J end lost 2 bases, and 16 bases lay between the germline ends. The CDR3 coding sequence is TGTGCCATCAGCCAAGCGGGACACCTAAACACCGGGGAGCTGTTTTTT. The encoded protein is CAISQAGHLNTGELFF.

The chain has TRBV28 and TRBJ2-7; 7 bases are a match to TRBD2. Germline CDR1 reads MDHEN; CDR2 reads SYDVKM. The CDR3 has 13 amino acids. Trimming cost V 10 bases and J 7 bases; bases outside gene matches: 13. This CDR3 is CATLRVGGLEQYV. In nucleotides, the CDR3 is TGTGCCACCTTACGGGTGGGGGGGTTGGAGCAGTACGTC.

The chain links TRBV11-2 to TRBJ1-1, with D possibly TRBD1 on 5 matching bases. This CDR3 contains 15 residues. With 3 bases removed from V and 1 base from J, the gap between germline ends came to 12 bases. Per germline, CDR1 SGHAT and CDR2 FQNNGV. CDR3 protein: CASSFSSTANTEAFF. Here the CDR3 DNA reads TGTGCCAGCAGCTTTTCGTCGACAGCGAACACTGAAGCTTTCTTT.

This chain uses TRBV6-5 with TRBJ2-1, with 13 bases lining up with TRBD2. Germline CDR1 and CDR2: MNHEY and SVGAGI. J was trimmed by 9 bases and V by 8 bases; bases with no gene match: 7. This CDR3 is built from 14 residues. The CDR3 nucleotides read TGTGCCAGCTCGGGACTAGCGGGGAGGGGTGAGCAGTTCTTC. Translated: CASSGLAGRGEQFF.

This sequence joins TRBV20-1 and TRBJ2-3; unclear D gene. The CDR3 length is 10 residues. The germline gives CDR1 DFQATT, CDR2 SNEGSKA (reference sequence). Trimming stripped 6 bases from V and 6 bases from J, with 7 bases between. Written as DNA, the CDR3 is TGCAGTGCCGTATCGGATACGCAGTATTTT. This codes for CSAVSDTQYF.

This chain connects TRBV5-1 to TRBJ1-3; 10 bases are shared with TRBD1. Germline assignment: CDR1 SGHRS and CDR2 YFSETQ. V dropped 2 bases and J dropped 2; count of bases not matched to a gene: 4. This CDR3 is built from 16 residues. The CDR3 region has the DNA TGCGCCAGCAGCTTCTGGGGGACAGGGGCTGGAAACACCATATATTTT. Protein sequence: CASSFWGTGAGNTIYF.

CDR3 bases: TGTGCCAGCAGCAATGGACAGGCTCTAACTGAAGCTTTCTTT. It codes for CASSNGQALTEAFF. This rearrangement joins TRBV7-2 to TRBJ1-1, with TRBD1 matching over 7 bases. This CDR3 spans 14 amino acids. CDR1 and CDR2 (germline): SGHTA, FQGNSA. The V segment lost 5 bases and the J segment 5 bases; nucleotides outside the gene matches: 8.

V is TRBV11-2 and J is TRBJ1-4, with unresolved D. V was pared by 2 bases and J by 8 bases, with 12 bases between. There are 14 residues in the CDR3. CDR1 is SGHAT and CDR2 is FQNNGV in the germline V gene. The CDR3 bases are TGTGCCAGCAGCTTACCCCGTTCGGGGGAAAAACTGTTTTTT. Translated, it gives CASSLPRSGEKLFF.

The CDR3 DNA is TGTGCCAGCAGCTTAGGGGTGATGGGGGGACGGATGACCTACGAGCAGTACGTC. It specifies CASSLGVMGGRMTYEQYV. The chain joins TRBV7-9 to TRBJ2-7, with a weak D call TRBD2 (6 bases). The germline gives CDR1 SEHNR, CDR2 FQNEAQ (reference sequence). CDR3 length: 18 amino acids. V lost 1 base, J lost 2 bases, and 21 bases lay in between.

V gene TRBV28 combines with J gene TRBJ1-2; D not resolved. CDR1 and CDR2 (germline): MDHEN, SYDVKM. This CDR3 has 13 residues. With 10 bases removed from V and 2 bases from J, the gap between germline ends came to 14 bases. The CDR3 coding sequence is TGTGCCACCTCTCCCCCTCCCAACTATGGCTACACCTTC. Amino acids: CATSPPPNYGYTF.

The chain has TRBV27 and TRBJ1-1; D may be TRBD1 (5 bases). The CDR3 runs 15 residues. V lost 6 bases to trimming and J lost 1 base, with 15 bases between them. The germline V gene has CDR1 MNHEY and CDR2 SMNVEV (reference sequence). Here the CDR3 DNA reads TGTGCCAGCAGGACCCCCGGCGGGGGGAACACTGAAGCTTTCTTT. Translated, it gives CASRTPGGGNTEAFF.

This chain joins TRBV9 and TRBJ2-2; 10 nucleotides agree with TRBD2. The germline CDR1 and CDR2 sequences are SGDLS and YYNGEE. J gave up 5 bases and V 4 bases, and 8 bases lay outside the gene matches. The CDR3 runs 16 residues. The CDR3 sequence is CASSPVAGGWTGELFF. Here the CDR3 DNA reads TGTGCCAGCAGCCCCGTAGCGGGGGGTTGGACCGGGGAGCTGTTTTTT.

The gene calls are TRBV9 and TRBJ2-6, with D perhaps matching TRBD2 (6 bases). Per germline, CDR1 SGDLS and CDR2 YYNGEE. V was shortened by 6 bases and J by 1 base, with 11 bases between the two germline ends. The CDR3 sequence is 15 residues long. The CDR3 loop is CASKREESGANVLTF. The CDR3, as DNA: TGTGCCAGCAAAAGGGAGGAATCTGGGGCCAACGTCCTGACTTTC.

About this clone itself: An end of the junction does not agree with germline; a read error may underlie this. The chain recombines TRBV10-3 with TRBJ1-2; no firm D call. This CDR3 spans 14 amino acids. The germline CDR1 and CDR2 sequences are ENHRY and SYGVKD. In nucleotides, the CDR3 is TGTGCCATCCGTGACGGAGAGGGTAGCTATGGCTACACCTTC. It codes for CAIRDGEGSYGYTF.

V and J are TRBV9 and TRBJ2-2; 7 bases are shared with TRBD1. There are 15 residues in the CDR3. CDR1 SGDLS and CDR2 YYNGEE come from the germline V gene. V shed 0 bases and J 1 base; nucleotides not matched to a gene: 0. This CDR3 reads CASSVGQGNTGELFF. DNA of the CDR3: TGTGCCAGCAGCGTAGGACAGGGGAACACCGGGGAGCTGTTTTTT.

About this clone itself: An end of the junction does not agree with germline; a read error may underlie this. The genes are TRBV7-7 and TRBJ2-2, with 12 bases aligning to TRBD2. CDR1 and CDR2 (germline): SSHAT, FNYEAQ (reference sequence). The CDR3 runs 15 residues. The DNA for the CDR3 is TGTGCTAGCAGCTCGCTAGCGGGGGGGACCGGGGAGCTGTTTTTT. The encoded protein is CASSSLAGGTGELFF. Full variable domain (rest looked up from reference TRBV7-7 and TRBJ2-2): GAGVSQSPRYKVTKRGQDVTLRCDPISSHATLYWYQQALGQGPEFLTYFNYEAQPDKSGLPSDRFSAERPEGSISTLTIQRTEQRDSAMYRCASSSLAGGTGELFFGEGSRLTVL.

V usage is TRBV7-9 and J usage is TRBJ2-6, with TRBD1 matching 7 bases. The CDR3 spans 16 residues. J gave up 3 bases and V 6 bases, and 8 bases lay outside the gene matches. CDR1 is SEHNR, CDR2 FQNEAQ, per germline (reference sequence). CDR3 residues: CASRSRTGDGANVLTF. In DNA form, the CDR3 reads TGTGCCAGCAGATCGCGTACAGGGGATGGGGCCAACGTCCTGACTTTC.

This chain connects TRBV7-2 to TRBJ2-2; no firm D call. The CDR3 contains 12 residues. CDR1 SGHTA and CDR2 FQGNSA come from the germline V gene. With 1 base removed from V and 6 bases from J, the gap between germline ends came to 3 bases. CDR3 amino acids: CASSLGAGELFF. CDR3 sequence (DNA): TGTGCCAGCAGCTTAGGAGCCGGGGAGCTGTTTTTT.

The gene calls are TRBV7-2 and TRBJ1-4, with D unclear. CDR1 is SGHTA, CDR2 FQGNSA, per germline. The CDR3 spans 16 residues. V lost 5 bases and J lost 3, with 16 bases in between. This chain's CDR3 is CASSLDGRAANEKLFF. DNA for the CDR3: TGTGCCAGCAGCCTGGACGGGAGAGCGGCTAATGAAAAACTGTTTTTT.

The V gene is TRBV7-9, the J gene TRBJ1-1, with 10 bases lining up with TRBD1. Germline CDR1 reads SEHNR; CDR2 reads FQNEAQ (reference sequence). Trimming at V came to 5 bases and at J to 7 bases, leaving 10 bases not matched to a gene. The CDR3 is 15 residues long. CDR3 nucleotide sequence: TGTGCCAGCAGCCTCCGGGACAGGGGAAATGGTGAAGCTTTCTTT. The encoded protein is CASSLRDRGNGEAFF. Full variable domain (missing parts from reference TRBV7-9 and TRBJ1-1): DTGVSQNPRHKITKRGQNVTFRCDPISEHNRLYWYRQTLGQGPEFLTYFQNEAQLEKSRLLSDRFSAERPKGSFSTLEIQRTEQGDSAMYLCASSLRDRGNGEAFFGQGTRLTVV.